This is a list of T cell receptor beta chains from one sample in a study of T cell repertoires in cytomegalovirus infection. TCRdb reprocessed the reads with MiXCR, giving one entry per CDR3 protein. The repertoire consists of about 570,000 distinct CDR3 sequences, with almost 40% occurring once and the leading ten covering around 48%. Their recognized antigens are unknown. Source: cultured PBMCs, taken from culture after CMV antigen stimulation. Every receptor here comes from a human donor in good health (CMV status not recorded). Some clones in this sample may be carry-over from other donors' samples. The CDR3 runs from the conserved cysteine through the conserved F or W. Fields, in order: clone size, V gene, J gene, D gene, CDR3 DNA, CDR3 protein. D genes are given only for firm matches. Not every row has a clone size; where given, it reads once, few, many or a size class.

few	TRBV12-3/TRBV12-4	TRBJ1-1	NA	TGTGCCAGCAGTTTAGTCCAGGGGATTCCGCGCACTGAAGCTTTCTTT	CASSLVQGIPRTEAFF
NA	TRBV7-6	TRBJ2-7	NA	TGTGCCAGCAGCTCTGTGGACTCCCGCCCCTACGAGCAGTACTTC	CASSSVDSRPYEQYF
few	TRBV7-2	TRBJ2-3	TRBD1	TGTGCCAGCAGCCCGGGACAGAACACAGATACGCAGTATTTT	CASSPGQNTDTQYF
NA	TRBV5-4	TRBJ1-4	NA	TGTGCCAGCAGCCCGCAGGCTGGGTCGGATGAAAAACTGTTTTTT	CASSPQAGSDEKLFF
NA	TRBV4-1	TRBJ2-3	TRBD2	TGCGCCAGCAGCCAGTTACTAGCGGGCATAAACCCCACAGATACGCAGTATTTT	CASSQLLAGINPTDTQYF
few	TRBV27	TRBJ2-7	NA	TGTGCCAGCAGCGCCGACAGGAGGGGCTCCTACGAGCAGTACTTC	CASSADRRGSYEQYF
NA	TRBV4-2	TRBJ1-6	NA	TGTGCCAGCAGAGGGGACTCCTATAATTCACCCCTCCACTTT	CASRGDSYNSPLHF
many	TRBV7-6	TRBJ2-7	NA	TGTGCCAGCAGCTTAGGCCCGCTCTACGAGCAGTACTTC	CASSLGPLYEQYF
NA	TRBV6-1	TRBJ2-2	NA	TGTGCCAGCAGTCCCGGGACCTATATAAACACCGGGGAGCTGTTTTTT	CASSPGTYINTGELFF
many	TRBV7-2	TRBJ1-1	NA	TGTGCCAGCAGCTTACTCCCGGGGGACACTGAAGCTTTCTTT	CASSLLPGDTEAFF
NA	TRBV2	TRBJ2-5	TRBD1	TGTGCCAGCAACAAGGACAGGAGCCAAGAGACCCAGTACTTC	CASNKDRSQETQYF
NA	TRBV6-1	TRBJ2-3	NA	TGTGCCAGCAGTGATCGCCTCACGGATACGCAGTATTTT	CASSDRLTDTQYF
NA	TRBV27	TRBJ2-1	TRBD2	TGTGCCAGCAGACTTGGGACTAGCGGGAACTACAATGAGCAGTTCTTC	CASRLGTSGNYNEQFF
NA	TRBV7-9	TRBJ2-5	TRBD1	TGTGCCAGCAGCTACAGGGACAGGGGTAGACAAGAGACCCAGTACTTC	CASSYRDRGRQETQYF
few	TRBV6-2/TRBV6-3	TRBJ2-5	NA	TGTGCCAGCACCCCACGCAATAGCGGAAGAGAGACCCAGTACTTC	CASTPRNSGRETQYF
NA	TRBV4-3	TRBJ1-6	NA	TGCGCCAGCAGCCAGGGTCTTGGTGGGAATTCACCCCTCCACTTT	CASSQGLGGNSPLHF
many	TRBV12-3/TRBV12-4	TRBJ2-3	NA	TGTGCCAGCAGTTTGGGGCAGGGAACAGATACGCAGTATTTT	CASSLGQGTDTQYF
NA	TRBV27	TRBJ2-7	NA	TGTGCCAGCATGGGGGGTGCCTCCTACGAGCAGTACTTC	CASMGGASYEQYF
NA	TRBV7-9	TRBJ2-1	NA	TGTGCCAGCAGCTTAGGGGGGCTCGGGACCCCGGAGTTCTTC	CASSLGGLGTPEFF
few	TRBV12-3/TRBV12-4	TRBJ1-2	NA	TGTGCCAGCAGCCCCCGACGTGGGGGTTTATTCCGAGGCGAGAGGGGCTACACCTTC	CASSPRRGGLFRGERGYTF
few	TRBV28	TRBJ1-1	NA	TGTGCCAGCAGTTCCTTCGGGCGCAGAAAAGCTTTCTTT	CASSSFGRRKAFF
NA	TRBV5-6	TRBJ2-7	NA	TGTGCCAGCAGCTTGGACACAGAACCCTACGAGCAGTACTTC	CASSLDTEPYEQYF
NA	TRBV12-3/TRBV12-4	TRBJ1-1	NA	TGTGCCAGCAAGAAAGAGATGAACACTGAAGCTTTCTTT	CASKKEMNTEAFF
few	TRBV11-2	TRBJ2-1	NA	TGTGCCAGCAGCTTAGATAACTTCTCCTACAATGAGCAGTTCTTC	CASSLDNFSYNEQFF
NA	TRBV7-2	TRBJ2-5	NA	TGTGCCAGCAGCGTCAGTGTGACCCAGTACTTC	CASSVSVTQYF
few	TRBV20-1	TRBJ2-3	TRBD2	TGCAGTGCCTCCACTTTCCTGACTAGCGGGGAGACCCTCGGCACAGATACGCAGTATTTT	CSASTFLTSGETLGTDTQYF
few	TRBV6-5	TRBJ2-1	NA	TGTGCCAGCACCCGGACTTTCTCCTACAATGAGCAGTTCTTC	CASTRTFSYNEQFF
few	TRBV12-3/TRBV12-4	TRBJ1-2	NA	TGTGCCAGCAGTCTCGTCGGGACGCTTTGGGGGAATGGCTACACCTTC	CASSLVGTLWGNGYTF
NA	TRBV7-9	TRBJ2-1	NA	TGTGCCAGCAGCTTAGGGTGGAGTCCGGGCAATGAGCAGTTCTTC	CASSLGWSPGNEQFF
NA	TRBV11-2	TRBJ2-3	NA	TGTGCCAGCAACCCGACAGTTAGCACAGATACGCTGTATTTT	CASNPTVSTDTLYF
few	TRBV7-9	TRBJ2-7	NA	TGTGCCAGCAGACCGGACAGCGCCAGCTCCTACGAGCAGTACTTC	CASRPDSASSYEQYF
NA	TRBV4-1	TRBJ1-2	NA	TGCGCCAGCAGCCTACGGACGGACACCGCTAACTATGGCTACACCTTC	CASSLRTDTANYGYTF
NA	TRBV28	TRBJ1-5	TRBD1	TGTGCCAGCAGTTACTGGACAGGGGTGGCTAGCAATCAGCCCCAGCATTTT	CASSYWTGVASNQPQHF
few	TRBV7-2	TRBJ2-7	TRBD2	TGTGCCAGCAGCTGGGGGACTAGCGGGGGGGCCTACGAGCAGTACTTC	CASSWGTSGGAYEQYF
NA	TRBV19	TRBJ2-2	TRBD1	TGTGCCAGTAGTACCCACAGGGGGGACACCGGGGAGCTGTTTTTT	CASSTHRGDTGELFF
NA	TRBV4-1	TRBJ2-7	TRBD2	TGCGCCAGCAGCCATTTGACCGGGACTAGCGGCCGAGACGAGCAGTACTTC	CASSHLTGTSGRDEQYF
NA	TRBV15	TRBJ2-3	TRBD2	TGTGCCACAGCCAGACCTAGCGGGGGGCCGGGTGTAACAGATACGCAGTATTTT	CATARPSGGPGVTDTQYF
NA	TRBV12-3/TRBV12-4	TRBJ1-2	TRBD1	TGTGCCAGCAGCCCTCGACAGGGGGCGCCGACTAACTATGGCTACACCTTC	CASSPRQGAPTNYGYTF
few	TRBV7-2	TRBJ1-4	NA	TGTGCCAGCAGCGTCGACAGCACCTTTAATGAAAAACTGTTTTTT	CASSVDSTFNEKLFF
few	TRBV7-9	TRBJ2-1	NA	TGTGCCAGCAGCTTTAGCGGACAAAAGGGTGAGCAGTTCTTC	CASSFSGQKGEQFF
few	TRBV7-2	TRBJ1-3	NA	TGTGCCAGCAGCCCGTATACGACAGCCTCTGGAAACACCATATATTTT	CASSPYTTASGNTIYF
NA	TRBV5-1	TRBJ1-6	NA	TGCGCCAGCAGCTTGGATGTCTCGGGTTATAATTCACCCCTCCACTTT	CASSLDVSGYNSPLHF
few	TRBV28	TRBJ1-5	NA	TGTGCCAGCTCAGGATTTGAGCAGCCCCAGCATTTT	CASSGFEQPQHF
few	TRBV7-9	TRBJ1-5	TRBD1	TGTGCCAGCAGTCGGGACAGCAGTTATAGCAATCAGCCCCAGCATTTT	CASSRDSSYSNQPQHF
NA	TRBV6-2/TRBV6-3	TRBJ1-5	NA	TGTGCCAGCAGTTCACGCTCGGGGCATCAGCCCCAGCATTTT	CASSSRSGHQPQHF
few	TRBV12-3/TRBV12-4	TRBJ1-5	TRBD1	TGTGCCAGCAGTTCGGGACAGCACAATCAGCCCCAGCATTTT	CASSSGQHNQPQHF
few	TRBV6-2/TRBV6-3	TRBJ1-6	NA	TGTGCCAGCTCACGGAGCTCCTATAATTCACCCCTCCACTTT	CASSRSSYNSPLHF
NA	TRBV2	TRBJ2-2	NA	TGTGCCAGCAGTGAAGTTCGCACCGGGGAGCTGTTTTTT	CASSEVRTGELFF
NA	TRBV5-4	TRBJ2-3	TRBD1	TGTGCCAGCAGCCCGGGGACAGGGAGGCCGGGAGATACGCAGTATTTT	CASSPGTGRPGDTQYF
once	TRBV6-5	TRBJ2-7	NA	TGTGCCAGCAGCCAAAGGACAACAACACCCTACGAGCAGTACTTC	CASSQRTTTPYEQYF
once	TRBV6-5	TRBJ1-6	TRBD1	TGTGCCAGCGTCAGTGTCCGACAGGGTGGTTCACCCCTCCACTTT	CASVSVRQGGSPLHF
few	TRBV10-3	TRBJ1-5	NA	TGTGCCATCGCCGCCAGTGGTAATCAGCCCCAGCATTTT	CAIAASGNQPQHF
NA	TRBV11-2	TRBJ2-5	TRBD1	TGTGCCAGCAGCTTCGGGACCGGGACAGGGGAAGAGACCCAGTACTTC	CASSFGTGTGEETQYF
few	TRBV6-5	TRBJ1-1	NA	TGTGCCAGCAGTTACAACCCGGACACTGAAGCTTTCTTT	CASSYNPDTEAFF
NA	TRBV6-1	TRBJ2-5	NA	TGTGCCAGCAGTGAAGCCCCTGGACAGCAAGAGACCCAGTACTTC	CASSEAPGQQETQYF